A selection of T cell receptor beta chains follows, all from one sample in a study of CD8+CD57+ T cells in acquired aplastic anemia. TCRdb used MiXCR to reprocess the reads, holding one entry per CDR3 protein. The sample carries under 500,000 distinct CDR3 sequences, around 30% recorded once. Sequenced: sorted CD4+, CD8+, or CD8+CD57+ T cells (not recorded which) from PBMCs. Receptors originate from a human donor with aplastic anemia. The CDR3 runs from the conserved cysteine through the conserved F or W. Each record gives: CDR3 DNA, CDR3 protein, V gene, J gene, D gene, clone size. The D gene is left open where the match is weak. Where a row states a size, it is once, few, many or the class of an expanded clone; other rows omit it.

DNA: TGTGCCATCAGTGAGACGGACAGGGGGCAGTACTTC; CDR3: CAISETDRGQYF; V: TRBV10-3; J: TRBJ2-7; D: TRBD1; size: .
DNA: TGTGCCAGCAGTGAGTCTAGCGGGGGGGCCGTTTTCCCCGGGGAGCTGTTTTTT; CDR3: CASSESSGGAVFPGELFF; V: TRBV11-1; J: TRBJ2-2; D: TRBD2; size: .
DNA: TGCAGCGTTGGCGATTCAGCGGATGGCTACACCTTC; CDR3: CSVGDSADGYTF; V: TRBV29-1; J: TRBJ1-2; D: .; size: .
DNA: TGTGCCAGCAGCGAGGGGGATGGAGACATTCAGTACTTC; CDR3: CASSEGDGDIQYF; V: TRBV9; J: TRBJ2-4; D: .; size: few
DNA: TGTGCCAGCACTTTGGGTCAGGGTTCCTACGAGCAGTACTTC; CDR3: CASTLGQGSYEQYF; V: TRBV2; J: TRBJ2-7; D: .; size: many
DNA: TGTGCCAGCAGTTCTAGCGGGAGTCTGCTACATGAGCAGTTCTTC; CDR3: CASSSSGSLLHEQFF; V: TRBV27; J: TRBJ2-1; D: TRBD2; size: .
DNA: TGTGCCACCAGCAGAGATTCTTGGCAGGGGGCGCAAAGTGGCCCTGAAGCTTTCTTT; CDR3: CATSRDSWQGAQSGPEAFF; V: TRBV15; J: TRBJ1-1; D: TRBD1; size: many
DNA: TGTGCCAGCAATAGTTTAGGCGGAACCTACGAGCAGTACTTC; CDR3: CASNSLGGTYEQYF; V: TRBV12-3/TRBV12-4; J: TRBJ2-7; D: .; size: few
DNA: TGTGCCAGCAGTGAATGGGACAGGTCCGAGCAGTACTTC; CDR3: CASSEWDRSEQYF; V: TRBV25-1; J: TRBJ2-7; D: TRBD1; size: .
DNA: TGTGCCATCGCGTCCGGGACTAGCGGGGAGACCCAGTACTTC; CDR3: CAIASGTSGETQYF; V: TRBV10-3; J: TRBJ2-5; D: TRBD2; size: .
DNA: TGTGCCAGCAGTCCAAACAGGTTGGGCACAGATACGCAGTATTTT; CDR3: CASSPNRLGTDTQYF; V: TRBV11-2; J: TRBJ2-3; D: .; size: .
DNA: TGCAGTGCTCCCCTACTTCGGGATACTGAGCAGTTCTTC; CDR3: CSAPLLRDTEQFF; V: TRBV20-1; J: TRBJ2-1; D: .; size: few
DNA: TGTGCCAGCAGCGTAGACCCAGCGGGGGGAACCACAGATACGCAGTATTTT; CDR3: CASSVDPAGGTTDTQYF; V: TRBV9; J: TRBJ2-3; D: TRBD2; size: many
DNA: TGTGCCAGCAGCCTAGACGCGTCGGATGTGCAGTTCTTC; CDR3: CASSLDASDVQFF; V: TRBV7-9; J: TRBJ2-1; D: .; size: .
DNA: TGTGCCAGCAGCCCCCTGGGAGGAGGGTCAGGAAACACCATATATTTT; CDR3: CASSPLGGGSGNTIYF; V: TRBV11-2; J: TRBJ1-3; D: .; size: few
DNA: TGCGCCAGCAGCCCCAACTTAATAGGAGGGCGGAAGGAGACCCAGTACTTC; CDR3: CASSPNLIGGRKETQYF; V: TRBV5-1; J: TRBJ2-5; D: .; size: .
DNA: TGTGCTAGCAGCAATAGCGGCGGGGGGCGTATAGATACGCAGTATTTT; CDR3: CASSNSGGGRIDTQYF; V: TRBV7-7; J: TRBJ2-3; D: TRBD2; size: .
DNA: TGTGCCAGCAGTTATCCTAGCGGGGGGGGGGAGACCCAGTACTTC; CDR3: CASSYPSGGGETQYF; V: TRBV2; J: TRBJ2-5; D: TRBD2; size: many
DNA: TGTGCCAGCAGTGAAGACAATAACTATGGCTACACCTTC; CDR3: CASSEDNNYGYTF; V: TRBV2; J: TRBJ1-2; D: .; size: many
DNA: TGTGCCATCAGTGAGTCGGCAGGGGGGCGGGAGCTGTTTTTT; CDR3: CAISESAGGRELFF; V: TRBV10-3; J: TRBJ2-2; D: .; size: many
DNA: TGTGCCTCCGGACAGGGGGTAAACGAGCAGTACTTC; CDR3: CASGQGVNEQYF; V: TRBV10-3; J: TRBJ2-7; D: TRBD1; size: .
DNA: TGCAGTGCTAGTCAGGGGACTAGCGGTTACGAGCAGTACTTC; CDR3: CSASQGTSGYEQYF; V: TRBV20-1; J: TRBJ2-7; D: TRBD2; size: many
DNA: TGTGCCAGCAGTTACGGCAGGTGGTCTAATGAAAAACTGTTTTTT; CDR3: CASSYGRWSNEKLFF; V: TRBV6-5; J: TRBJ1-4; D: .; size: .
DNA: TGTGCCAGTAGTATAGAGACTAGCGGATGGTATCGTGAGCAGTTCTTC; CDR3: CASSIETSGWYREQFF; V: TRBV19; J: TRBJ2-1; D: TRBD2; size: few
DNA: TGTGCCAGTGATTTGTGGCAGGGGTACGGCTACACCTTC; CDR3: CASDLWQGYGYTF; V: TRBV19; J: TRBJ1-2; D: .; size: .
DNA: TGTGCCAGCAGCTCCGACAGGGGTTCGGGAACTGAAGCTTTCTTT; CDR3: CASSSDRGSGTEAFF; V: TRBV7-3; J: TRBJ1-1; D: TRBD1; size: few
DNA: TGTGCCAGCAGCCCCACCGGGACCGCATGGGGTGAAGCTTTCTTT; CDR3: CASSPTGTAWGEAFF; V: TRBV9; J: TRBJ1-1; D: .; size: .
DNA: TGTGCCAGCAGTTTCGGGCAGGGGCCCTCACCCCTCCACTTT; CDR3: CASSFGQGPSPLHF; V: TRBV12-3/TRBV12-4; J: TRBJ1-6; D: .; size: many
DNA: TGTGCCAGCAAGATACATAGGGGGCCTGGAGGCACTGAAGCTTTCTTT; CDR3: CASKIHRGPGGTEAFF; V: TRBV12-3/TRBV12-4; J: TRBJ1-1; D: TRBD1; size: .
DNA: TGTGCCAGCAGCTTAGGGGCAGGGGCTGGAAACACCATATATTTT; CDR3: CASSLGAGAGNTIYF; V: TRBV7-6; J: TRBJ1-3; D: .; size: few
DNA: TGTGCCATCAGCCTTGAACCAACCTACGAGCAGTACTTC; CDR3: CAISLEPTYEQYF; V: TRBV10-3; J: TRBJ2-7; D: .; size: many
DNA: TGCAGTGCCCTAGGCCCGCTCTACAATGAGCAGTTCTTC; CDR3: CSALGPLYNEQFF; V: TRBV20-1; J: TRBJ2-1; D: .; size: few
DNA: TGTGCCAGTAGTATGACCTACGGGACGGCTTACAATGAGCAGTTCTTC; CDR3: CASSMTYGTAYNEQFF; V: TRBV19; J: TRBJ2-1; D: .; size: few
DNA: TGTGCCAGCAGTTCACCGGGACAGGGGGCGAGGGGCTGCACCTTC; CDR3: CASSSPGQGARGCTF; V: TRBV10-3; J: TRBJ1-2; D: TRBD1; size: .
DNA: TGTGCCAGCAGCGTAGGAAACTTGCTCAATGAGCAGTTCTTC; CDR3: CASSVGNLLNEQFF; V: TRBV9; J: TRBJ2-1; D: .; size: .
DNA: TGTGCCAGCAGCGTTAGCCCCGGACTCTCCAAATTTGCTGGCTACACCTTC; CDR3: CASSVSPGLSKFAGYTF; V: TRBV9; J: TRBJ1-2; D: .; size: many
DNA: TGTGCCAGCAGTGAAAGGCGGATCTATGGCTACACCTTC; CDR3: CASSERRIYGYTF; V: TRBV6-1; J: TRBJ1-2; D: .; size: many
DNA: TGTGCCAGTAGTATTGGGCCGATGAACACTGAAGCTTTCTTT; CDR3: CASSIGPMNTEAFF; V: TRBV19; J: TRBJ1-1; D: .; size: many